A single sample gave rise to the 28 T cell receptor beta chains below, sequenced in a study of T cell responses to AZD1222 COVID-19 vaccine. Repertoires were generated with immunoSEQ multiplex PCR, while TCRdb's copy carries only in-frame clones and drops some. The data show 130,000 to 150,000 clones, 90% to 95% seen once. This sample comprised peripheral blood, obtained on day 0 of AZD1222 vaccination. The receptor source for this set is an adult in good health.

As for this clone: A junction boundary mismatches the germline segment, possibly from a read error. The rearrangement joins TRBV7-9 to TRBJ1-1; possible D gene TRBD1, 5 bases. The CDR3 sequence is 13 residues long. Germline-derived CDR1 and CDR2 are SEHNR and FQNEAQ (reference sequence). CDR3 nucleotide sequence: TGTGCCAGCAGCCGGGACGGGAACGCTGAAGCTTTCTTT. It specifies CASSRDGNAEAFF. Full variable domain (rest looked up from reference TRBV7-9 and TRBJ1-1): DTGVSQNPRHKITKRGQNVTFRCDPISEHNRLYWYRQTLGQGPEFLTYFQNEAQLEKSRLLSDRFSAERPKGSFSTLEIQRTEQGDSAMYLCASSRDGNAEAFFGQGTRLTVV.

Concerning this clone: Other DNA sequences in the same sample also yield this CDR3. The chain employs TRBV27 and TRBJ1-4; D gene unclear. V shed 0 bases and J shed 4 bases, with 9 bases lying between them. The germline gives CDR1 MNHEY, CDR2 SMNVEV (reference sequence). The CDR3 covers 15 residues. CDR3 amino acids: CASSLSGTYNEKLFF. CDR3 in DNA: TGTGCCAGCAGTTTATCAGGAACTTATAATGAAAAACTGTTTTTT.

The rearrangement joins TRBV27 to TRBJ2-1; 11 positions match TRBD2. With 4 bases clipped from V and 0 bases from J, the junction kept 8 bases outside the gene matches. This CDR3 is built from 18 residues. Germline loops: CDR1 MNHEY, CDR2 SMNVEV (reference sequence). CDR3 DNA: TGTGCCAGCAGTTACCGGCTAGCGGGGGGCCACTCCTACAATGAGCAGTTCTTC. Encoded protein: CASSYRLAGGHSYNEQFF.

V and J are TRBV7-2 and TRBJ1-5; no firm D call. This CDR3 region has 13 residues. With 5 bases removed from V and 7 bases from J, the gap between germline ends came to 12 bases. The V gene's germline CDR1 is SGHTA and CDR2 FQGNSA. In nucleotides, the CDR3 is TGTGCCAGCAGCCCAAGGGTTAACCAGCCCCAGCATTTT. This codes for CASSPRVNQPQHF.

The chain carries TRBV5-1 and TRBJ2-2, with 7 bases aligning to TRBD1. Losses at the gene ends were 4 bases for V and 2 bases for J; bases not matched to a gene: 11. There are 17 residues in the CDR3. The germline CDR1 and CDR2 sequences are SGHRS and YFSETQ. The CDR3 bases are TGCGCCAGCAGCGGCCTAACAGGGGCCGCAAACACCGGGGAGCTGTTTTTT. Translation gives CASSGLTGAANTGELFF. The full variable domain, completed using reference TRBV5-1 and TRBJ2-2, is KAGVTQTPRYLIKTRGQQVTLSCSPISGHRSVSWYQQTPGQGLQFLFEYFSETQRNKGNFPGRFSGRQFSNSRSEMNVSTLELGDSALYLCASSGLTGAANTGELFFGEGSRLTVL.

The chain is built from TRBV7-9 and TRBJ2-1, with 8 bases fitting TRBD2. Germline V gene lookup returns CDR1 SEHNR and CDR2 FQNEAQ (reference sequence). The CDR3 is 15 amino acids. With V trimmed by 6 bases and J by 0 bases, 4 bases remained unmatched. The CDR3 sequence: CASSPGGDSYNEQFF. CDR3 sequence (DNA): TGTGCCAGCAGTCCCGGGGGGGACTCCTACAATGAGCAGTTCTTC.

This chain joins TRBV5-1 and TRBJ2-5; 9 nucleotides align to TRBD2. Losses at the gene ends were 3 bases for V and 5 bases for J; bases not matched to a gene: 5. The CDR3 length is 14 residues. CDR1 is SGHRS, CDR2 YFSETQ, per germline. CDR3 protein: CASSSRGGWETQYF. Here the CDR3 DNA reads TGCGCCAGCAGCTCGCGGGGGGGCTGGGAGACCCAGTACTTC.

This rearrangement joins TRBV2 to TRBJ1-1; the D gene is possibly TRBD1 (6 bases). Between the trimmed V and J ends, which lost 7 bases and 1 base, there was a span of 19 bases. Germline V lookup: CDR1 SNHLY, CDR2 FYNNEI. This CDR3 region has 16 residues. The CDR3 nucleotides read TGTGCCAGCACCCCAGACCCCACAGGGAGGAACACTGAAGCTTTCTTT. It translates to CASTPDPTGRNTEAFF.

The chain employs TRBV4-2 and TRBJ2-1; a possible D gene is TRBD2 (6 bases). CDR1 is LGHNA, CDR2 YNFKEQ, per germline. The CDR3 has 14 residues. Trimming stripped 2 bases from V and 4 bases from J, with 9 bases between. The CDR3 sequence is CASSQSGLYNEQFF. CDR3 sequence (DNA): TGTGCCAGCAGCCAATCGGGACTTTACAATGAGCAGTTCTTC.

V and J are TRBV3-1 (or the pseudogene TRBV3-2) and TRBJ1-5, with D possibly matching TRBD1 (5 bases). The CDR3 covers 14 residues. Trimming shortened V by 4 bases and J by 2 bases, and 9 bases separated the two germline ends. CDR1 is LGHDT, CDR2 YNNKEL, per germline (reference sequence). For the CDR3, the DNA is TGTGCCAGCAGCCGAGGGACTGGCAATCAGCCCCAGCATTTT. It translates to CASSRGTGNQPQHF.

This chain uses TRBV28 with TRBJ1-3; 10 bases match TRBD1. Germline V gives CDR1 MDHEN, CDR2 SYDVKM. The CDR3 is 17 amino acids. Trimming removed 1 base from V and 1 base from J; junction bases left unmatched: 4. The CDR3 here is CASSLSRGQGSGNTIYF. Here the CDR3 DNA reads TGTGCCAGCAGTTTATCCCGGGGACAGGGGTCTGGAAACACCATATATTTT.

DNA of the CDR3: TGTGCCAGCAGTGACCTAGCGGGGGGGCTCGACGAGCAGTACTTC. Residues: CASSDLAGGLDEQYF. The J gene is TRBJ2-7, the V gene TRBV6-1; 12 bases agree with TRBD2. CDR3 length: 15 amino acids. Trimming cost V 3 bases and J 5 bases; bases outside gene matches: 5. Germline V CDR1 and CDR2: MNHNS, SASEGT.

The CDR3 bases are TGTGCCAGCAGCTCTCAGGGGGCGTCCTACGAGCAGTACTTC. It specifies CASSSQGASYEQYF. The genes are TRBV5-5 and TRBJ2-7, with 8 bases lining up with TRBD1. This CDR3 region has 14 residues. Unmatched junction bases numbered 3, after V lost 3 bases and J lost 1 base. Germline V gene sequence: CDR1 SGHKS, CDR2 YYEKEE (reference sequence).

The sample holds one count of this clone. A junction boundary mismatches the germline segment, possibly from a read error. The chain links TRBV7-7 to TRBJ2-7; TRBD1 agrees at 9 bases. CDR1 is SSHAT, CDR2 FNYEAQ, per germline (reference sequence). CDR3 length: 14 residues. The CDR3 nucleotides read TGTGCTAGCAGCACCGGGACAGGGACCTACGAGCAGTACTTC. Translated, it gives CASSTGTGTYEQYF.

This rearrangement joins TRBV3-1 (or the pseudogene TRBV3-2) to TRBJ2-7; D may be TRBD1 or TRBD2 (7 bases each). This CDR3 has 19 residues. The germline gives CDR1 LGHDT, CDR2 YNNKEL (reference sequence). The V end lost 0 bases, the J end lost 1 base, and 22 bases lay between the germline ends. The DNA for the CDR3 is TGTGCCAGCAGCCAAGAGGGCCTAGGGGGCAGGACTAGGTCCTACGAGCAGTACTTC. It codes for CASSQEGLGGRTRSYEQYF.

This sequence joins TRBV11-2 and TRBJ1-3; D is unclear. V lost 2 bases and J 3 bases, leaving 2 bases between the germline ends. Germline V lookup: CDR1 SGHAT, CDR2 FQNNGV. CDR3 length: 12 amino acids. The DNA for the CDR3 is TGTGCCAGCAGCTTAATTGGAAACACCATATATTTT. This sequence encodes CASSLIGNTIYF.

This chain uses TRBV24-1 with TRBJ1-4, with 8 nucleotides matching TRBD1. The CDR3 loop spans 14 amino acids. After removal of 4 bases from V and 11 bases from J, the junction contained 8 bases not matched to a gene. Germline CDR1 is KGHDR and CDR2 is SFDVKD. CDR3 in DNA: TGTGCCACCAGTGAGTCGGGACAGGAGGAGAAACTGTTTTTT. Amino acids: CATSESGQEEKLFF.

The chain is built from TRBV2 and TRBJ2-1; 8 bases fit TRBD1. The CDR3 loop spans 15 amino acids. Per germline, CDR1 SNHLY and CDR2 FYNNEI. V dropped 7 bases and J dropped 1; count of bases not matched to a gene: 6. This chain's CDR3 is CASIAGTGSYNEQFF. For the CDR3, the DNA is TGTGCCAGCATCGCAGGGACAGGATCCTACAATGAGCAGTTCTTC. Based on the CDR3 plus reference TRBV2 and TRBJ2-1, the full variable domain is EPEVTQTPSHQVTQMGQEVILRCVPISNHLYFYWYRQILGQKVEFLVSFYNNEISEKSEIFDDQFSVERPDGSNFTLKIRSTKLEDSAMYFCASIAGTGSYNEQFFGPGTRLTVL.

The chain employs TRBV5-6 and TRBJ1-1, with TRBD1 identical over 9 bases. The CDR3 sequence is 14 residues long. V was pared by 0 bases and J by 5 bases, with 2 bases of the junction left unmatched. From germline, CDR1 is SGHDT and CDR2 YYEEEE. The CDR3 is CASSLVDRGTEAFF. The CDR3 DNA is TGTGCCAGCAGCTTGGTAGACAGGGGGACTGAAGCTTTCTTT.

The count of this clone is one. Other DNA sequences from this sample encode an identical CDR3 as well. The CDR3: CASSSSGGGTQYF. The CDR3 DNA reads as TGTGCCAGCAGTAGCTCTGGCGGGGGGACCCAGTATTTT. The rearrangement joins TRBV12-3 or TRBV12-4 to TRBJ2-3, with 8 nucleotides matching TRBD2. Losses at the gene ends were 5 bases for V and 12 bases for J; bases not matched to a gene: 10. The CDR3 is 13 amino acids.

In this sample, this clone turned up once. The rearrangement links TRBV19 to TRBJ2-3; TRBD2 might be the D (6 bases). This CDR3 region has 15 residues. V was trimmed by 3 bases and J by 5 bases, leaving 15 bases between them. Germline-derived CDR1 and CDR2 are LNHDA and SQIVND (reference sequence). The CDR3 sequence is CASSILDYGVDTQYF. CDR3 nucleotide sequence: TGTGCCAGTAGTATTCTGGACTATGGGGTAGATACGCAGTATTTT.

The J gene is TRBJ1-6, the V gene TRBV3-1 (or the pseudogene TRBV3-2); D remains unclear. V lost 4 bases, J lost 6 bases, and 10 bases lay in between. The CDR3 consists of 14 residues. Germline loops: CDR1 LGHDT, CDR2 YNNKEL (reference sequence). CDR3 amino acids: CASSPSRTNSPLHF. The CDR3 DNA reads TGTGCCAGCAGCCCGAGCAGGACTAATTCACCCCTCCACTTT.

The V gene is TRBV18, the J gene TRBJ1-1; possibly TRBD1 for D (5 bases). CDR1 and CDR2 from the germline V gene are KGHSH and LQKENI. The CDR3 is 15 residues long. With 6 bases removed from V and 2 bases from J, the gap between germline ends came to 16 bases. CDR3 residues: CASSRRAGRNTEAFF. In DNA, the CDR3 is TGTGCCAGCTCCAGGAGAGCAGGGAGAAACACTGAAGCTTTCTTT.

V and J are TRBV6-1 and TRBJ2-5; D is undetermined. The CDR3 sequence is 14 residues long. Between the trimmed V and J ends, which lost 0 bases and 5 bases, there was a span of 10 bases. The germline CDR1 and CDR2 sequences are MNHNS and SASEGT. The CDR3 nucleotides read TGTGCCAGCAGTGAAGCATGGGATGGGGAGACCCAGTACTTC. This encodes CASSEAWDGETQYF.

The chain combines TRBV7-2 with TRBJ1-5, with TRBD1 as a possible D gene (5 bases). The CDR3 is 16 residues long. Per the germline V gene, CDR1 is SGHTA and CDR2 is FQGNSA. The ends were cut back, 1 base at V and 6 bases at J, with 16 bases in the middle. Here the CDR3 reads CASSLGGALRGQPQHF. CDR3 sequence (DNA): TGTGCCAGCAGCTTAGGGGGCGCCCTAAGGGGTCAGCCCCAGCATTTT.

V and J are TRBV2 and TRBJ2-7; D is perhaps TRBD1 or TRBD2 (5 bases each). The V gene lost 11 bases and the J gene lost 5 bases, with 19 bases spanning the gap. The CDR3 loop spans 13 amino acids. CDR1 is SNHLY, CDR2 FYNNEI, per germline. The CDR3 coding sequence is TGTGCCGACTCGGGGCAGGGCTACGACGAGCAGTACTTC. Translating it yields CADSGQGYDEQYF.

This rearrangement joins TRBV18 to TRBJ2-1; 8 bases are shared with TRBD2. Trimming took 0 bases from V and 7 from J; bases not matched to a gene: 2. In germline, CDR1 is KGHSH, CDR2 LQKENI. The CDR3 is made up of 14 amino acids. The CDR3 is CASSPPIAGNEQFF. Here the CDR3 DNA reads TGTGCCAGCTCACCACCGATAGCGGGAAATGAGCAGTTCTTC. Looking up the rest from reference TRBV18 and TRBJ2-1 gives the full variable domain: NAGVMQNPRHLVRRRGQEARLRCSPMKGHSHVYWYRQLPEEGLKFMVYLQKENIIDESGMPKERFSAEFPKEGPSILRIQQVVRGDSAAYFCASSPPIAGNEQFFGPGTRLTVL.

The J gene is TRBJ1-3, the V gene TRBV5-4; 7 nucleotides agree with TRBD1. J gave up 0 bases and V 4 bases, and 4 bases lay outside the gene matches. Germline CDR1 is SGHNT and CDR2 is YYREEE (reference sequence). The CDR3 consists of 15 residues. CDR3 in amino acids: CASSGTAGSGNTIYF. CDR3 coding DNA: TGTGCCAGCAGCGGGACAGCCGGCTCTGGAAACACCATATATTTT.